Listed here are 23 T cell receptor beta chains from one sample, sequenced in a study of blood T cell repertoires in COVID-19 (dated by TCRdb to the early 2020s). The library was prepared using the immunoSEQ multiplex PCR assay. What TCRdb holds here is the immuneACCESS table cut down to in-frame rearrangements. Part of the clones is not present; checked against another copy, under half of the missing clones reflect an unresolved V gene, and the others are unexplained. This sample gives roughly 90,000 clones in total; roughly 80% of them show up just once. In total, the top ten clones hold approximately 15% of the sample. The sample was peripheral blood. All receptors derive from a human donor in a cohort sampled during active COVID-19.

The chain has TRBV15 and TRBJ1-4, with a weak D call TRBD1 (5 bases). The germline V and J ends were trimmed by 0 bases and 0 bases, with 14 bases remaining between them. The CDR3 is 18 amino acids. Germline CDR1 and CDR2: LNHNV and YYDKDF (reference sequence). Written as DNA, the CDR3 is TGTGCCACCAGCAGAGATAGGGGCAGCACTGCAACTAATGAAAAACTGTTTTTT. Protein: CATSRDRGSTATNEKLFF.

The chain combines TRBV11-2 with TRBJ2-2; 15 bases agree with TRBD2. J lost 2 bases, V lost 10 bases, and 11 bases had no gene match. The CDR3 spans 18 residues. Germline V gene sequence: CDR1 SGHAT, CDR2 FQNNGV. CDR3 amino acids: CATKAGTSGGSNTGELFF. The CDR3 nucleotides are TGTGCCACTAAAGCCGGGACTAGCGGGGGGTCCAACACCGGGGAGCTGTTTTTT.

The chain carries TRBV5-5 and TRBJ2-7, with unresolved D. Trimming took 1 base from V and 2 from J, leaving 7 bases between them. Per germline, CDR1 SGHKS and CDR2 YYEKEE (reference sequence). The CDR3 has 13 residues. CDR3 sequence reads: CASSLPETYEQYF. The DNA of the CDR3 is TGTGCCAGCAGCTTGCCGGAGACCTACGAGCAGTACTTC.

The chain recombines TRBV3-1 (or the pseudogene TRBV3-2) with TRBJ2-2; 8 bases map to TRBD1. Losses at the gene ends were 4 bases for V and 6 bases for J; bases not matched to a gene: 19. This CDR3 has 19 residues. CDR1 and CDR2 (germline): LGHDT, YNNKEL (reference sequence). The CDR3 loop is CASSPRQGQGPRRSGELFF. The CDR3 nucleotides are TGTGCCAGCAGCCCCCGTCAAGGACAGGGACCCAGAAGGTCCGGGGAGCTGTTTTTT.

This clone was seen more than once but under ten times. This chain connects TRBV6-5 to TRBJ2-2, with 7 bases identical to TRBD1. With V trimmed by 6 bases and J by 5 bases, 3 bases remained unmatched. The germline gives CDR1 MNHEY, CDR2 SVGAGI. The CDR3 covers 13 residues. For the CDR3, the DNA is TGTGCCAGCAGGCCACAGGGGACCGGGGAGCTGTTTTTT. This translates into CASRPQGTGELFF.

J is TRBJ2-3 and V is TRBV18, with TRBD1 as a possible D gene (6 bases). CDR1 KGHSH and CDR2 LQKENI come from the germline V gene. The germline V and J ends were trimmed by 3 bases and 2 bases, with 15 bases remaining between them. This CDR3 has 16 amino acids. The DNA of the CDR3 is TGTGCCAGCTCACCTATACAGGGCCTCCCCACAGATACGCAGTATTTT. Translation: CASSPIQGLPTDTQYF.

The CDR3 region is CASSPEGLVTDTQYF. CDR3 nucleotides: TGCGCCAGCAGCCCCGAGGGACTAGTAACAGATACGCAGTATTTT. The chain combines TRBV5-1 with TRBJ2-3; 8 bases fit TRBD2. Unmatched junction bases numbered 7, after V lost 4 bases and J lost 3 bases. The CDR3 spans 15 residues. Germline-derived CDR1 and CDR2 are SGHRS and YFSETQ. The complete variable domain, with remaining parts taken from reference TRBV5-1 and TRBJ2-3, reads KAGVTQTPRYLIKTRGQQVTLSCSPISGHRSVSWYQQTPGQGLQFLFEYFSETQRNKGNFPGRFSGRQFSNSRSEMNVSTLELGDSALYLCASSPEGLVTDTQYFGPGTRLTVL.

This chain links TRBV7-8 with TRBJ1-3; TRBD1 matches 10 bases. From germline, CDR1 is SGHVS and CDR2 FQNEAQ. The V segment lost 5 bases and the J segment 3 bases; nucleotides outside the gene matches: 4. The length of the CDR3 is 15 residues. CDR3 in amino acids: CASSLRDRGGNTIYF. The CDR3 coding sequence is TGTGCCAGCAGCCTCCGGGACAGGGGTGGAAACACCATATATTTT.

The chain employs TRBV6-5 and TRBJ2-1; 8 bases agree with TRBD2. The length of the CDR3 is 15 residues. Germline CDR1 and CDR2: MNHEY and SVGAGI. The V gene end was trimmed by 2 bases and the J gene end by 7 bases; junction bases not matched to a gene: 7. The CDR3 is CASSYGGPGGNEQFF. As DNA, the CDR3 is TGTGCCAGCAGTTACGGGGGCCCGGGAGGGAATGAGCAGTTCTTC.

The table lists this clone with a count of one. The J gene is TRBJ1-2, the V gene TRBV6-5; no firm D call. CDR3 length: 13 amino acids. With 6 bases removed from V and 3 bases from J, the gap between germline ends came to 11 bases. The germline CDR1 and CDR2 sequences are MNHEY and SVGAGI. CDR3 bases: TGTGCCAGCAGCGCTACAGTCTACTATGGCTACACCTTC. It translates to CASSATVYYGYTF.

V usage is TRBV30 and J usage is TRBJ2-6; 10 bases are a match to TRBD1. This CDR3 has 18 amino acids. Germline loops: CDR1 GTSNPN, CDR2 SVGIG (reference sequence). Losses at the gene ends were 0 bases for V and 0 bases for J; bases not matched to a gene: 5. The CDR3 reads CAWSVGTGVYSGANVLTF. In DNA form, the CDR3 reads TGTGCCTGGAGTGTAGGGACAGGGGTTTACTCTGGGGCCAACGTCCTGACTTTC.

The chain employs TRBV9 and TRBJ1-1; TRBD1 agrees at 10 bases. Germline CDR1 and CDR2: SGDLS and YYNGEE. V lost 2 bases to trimming and J lost 6 bases; unmatched junction nucleotides: 7. This CDR3 has 15 amino acids. CDR3 region: CASSVSGTGASEAFF. The CDR3 nucleotides read TGTGCCAGCAGCGTCTCAGGGACAGGGGCCTCTGAAGCTTTCTTT.

This clone has only one observation. This rearrangement joins TRBV3-1 (or the pseudogene TRBV3-2) to TRBJ1-5; TRBD1 agrees at 7 bases. With 2 bases clipped from V and 3 bases from J, the junction kept 13 bases outside the gene matches. Germline V lookup: CDR1 LGHDT, CDR2 YNNKEL (reference sequence). This CDR3 has 18 residues. The CDR3 bases are TGTGCCAGCAGCCAATCTCGACCAGAGGGGGCCTTCAATCAGCCCCAGCATTTT. As protein: CASSQSRPEGAFNQPQHF.

The rearrangement joins TRBV7-2 to TRBJ2-7; the D gene is possibly TRBD1 (7 bases). Germline lookup yields CDR1 SGHTA and CDR2 FQGNSA. The CDR3 is made up of 17 amino acids. Trimming left V 2 bases short and J 3 bases short, with 20 bases between. The CDR3, as DNA: TGTGCCAGCAGCTTATGGGGCAGGGGGGTATTCAGCTACGAGCAGTACTTC. Translation gives CASSLWGRGVFSYEQYF.

The chain uses TRBV6-4 and TRBJ2-1; the D gene is possibly TRBD2 (5 bases). The CDR3 is 16 amino acids. The V gene lost 7 bases and the J gene lost 0 bases, with 16 bases spanning the gap. Germline assignment: CDR1 MRHNA and CDR2 SNTAGT. The CDR3 is CASTLRTVSSYNEQFF. The CDR3 coding sequence is TGTGCCAGCACCCTAAGGACTGTTAGCTCCTACAATGAGCAGTTCTTC.

This clone was observed a single time. The rearrangement uses TRBV3-1 (or the pseudogene TRBV3-2) and TRBJ1-1; D gene ambiguous. Germline CDR1 is LGHDT and CDR2 is YNNKEL (reference sequence). The CDR3 covers 13 residues. V lost 5 bases, J lost 11 bases, and 18 bases lay in between. The CDR3 nucleotides read TGTGCCAGCAGCTCTTCAAGCCTTTTGCGTGCTTTCTTT. Protein product: CASSSSSLLRAFF.

The chain recombines TRBV19 with TRBJ1-2; 10 bases agree with TRBD1. The junction had 8 bases not matched to a gene; V was cut back by 9 bases and J by 4 bases. The germline V gene has CDR1 LNHDA and CDR2 SQIVND (reference sequence). The CDR3 totals 14 residues. Here the CDR3 DNA reads TGTGCCAGCCGCACCGGACAGGGGGTCTATGGCTACACCTTC. Amino acids: CASRTGQGVYGYTF.

A single count supports this clone. The V call is TRBV7-3, the J call TRBJ1-6; 8 bases are a match to TRBD1. The CDR3 covers 15 residues. The trim removed 5 bases at V and 7 bases at J, leaving 7 bases unmatched. The germline V gene encodes CDR1 SGHTA and CDR2 FQGTGA. CDR3 loop: CASSITGGINSPLHF. CDR3 sequence (DNA): TGTGCCAGCAGCATCACAGGGGGGATCAATTCACCCCTCCACTTT.

The rearrangement uses TRBV10-2 and TRBJ1-5, with no clear D. The CDR3 length is 13 residues. Germline CDR1 is WSHSY and CDR2 is SAAADI. Trimming cost V 7 bases and J 3 bases, with 10 bases left between them. The CDR3 is CASTNQDNQPQHF. The CDR3 nucleotides are TGCGCCAGCACCAACCAGGACAATCAGCCCCAGCATTTT.

The CDR3 sequence is CASSVHRGTEAFF. CDR3 nucleotides: TGTGCCAGTAGTGTACACAGGGGTACTGAAGCTTTCTTT. This sequence joins TRBV19 and TRBJ1-1; TRBD1 matches 7 bases. The CDR3 is made up of 13 amino acids. V gave up 5 bases and J gave up 5 bases; unmatched junction bases: 5. CDR1 is LNHDA and CDR2 is SQIVND in the germline V gene (reference sequence).

The rearrangement uses TRBV20-1 and TRBJ2-7; 8 nucleotides agree with TRBD2. J lost 6 bases, V lost 3 bases, and 4 bases had no gene match. The CDR3 has 12 amino acids. Germline lookup yields CDR1 DFQATT and CDR2 SNEGSKA (reference sequence). The CDR3 loop is CSASGTRFEQYF. Written as DNA, the CDR3 is TGCAGTGCTAGTGGGACTAGATTCGAGCAGTACTTC.

This clone was seen only once. The J gene is TRBJ1-2, the V gene TRBV15; tentatively, D is TRBD1 (6 bases). The germline gives CDR1 LNHNV, CDR2 YYDKDF (reference sequence). This CDR3 has 15 residues. V lost 3 bases and J lost 10, with 21 bases in between. Written as DNA, the CDR3 is TGTGCCACCAGCAGTAGCTCGGGCAGGGGTTTGGACTACACCTTC. This gives the protein CATSSSSGRGLDYTF. Using reference TRBV15 and TRBJ1-2 for the parts outside the CDR3, the full variable domain is DAMVIQNPRYQVTQFGKPVTLSCSQTLNHNVMYWYQQKSSQAPKLLFHYYDKDFNNEADTPDNFQSRRPNTSFCFLDIRSPGLGDTAMYLCATSSSSGRGLDYTFGSGTRLTVV.

This clone came up a few times. The chain uses TRBV24-1 and TRBJ1-5, with 9 positions matching TRBD1. V lost 2 bases, J lost 4 bases, and 5 bases stayed unmatched. The CDR3 length is 16 residues. Germline CDR1 and CDR2: KGHDR and SFDVKD. The CDR3 loop is CATSDSGTGRNQPQHF. The CDR3 region has the DNA TGTGCCACCAGTGATTCCGGGACAGGGAGGAATCAGCCCCAGCATTTT.